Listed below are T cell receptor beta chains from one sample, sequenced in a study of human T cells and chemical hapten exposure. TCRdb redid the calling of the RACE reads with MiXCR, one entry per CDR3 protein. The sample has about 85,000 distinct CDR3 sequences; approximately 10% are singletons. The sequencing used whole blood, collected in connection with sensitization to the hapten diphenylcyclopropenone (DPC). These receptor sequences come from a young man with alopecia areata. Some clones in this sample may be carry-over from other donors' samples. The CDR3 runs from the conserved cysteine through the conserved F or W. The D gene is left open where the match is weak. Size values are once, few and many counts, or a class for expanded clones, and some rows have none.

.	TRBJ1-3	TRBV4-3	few	CASSQAPRGGDSGNTIYF	TGCGCCAGCAGCCAAGCCCCCCGAGGAGGGGACTCTGGAAACACCATATATTTT
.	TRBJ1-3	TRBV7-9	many	CASSLREGPGNTIYF	TGTGCCAGCAGCTTACGAGAGGGGCCGGGAAACACCATATATTTT
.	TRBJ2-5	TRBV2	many	CASSEAGEPQETQYF	TGTGCCAGCAGTGAGGCCGGGGAGCCGCAAGAGACCCAGTACTTC
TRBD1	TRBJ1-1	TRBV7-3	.	CASSQQTGAAEAFF	TGTGCCAGCAGCCAGCAGACAGGGGCGGCTGAAGCTTTCTTT
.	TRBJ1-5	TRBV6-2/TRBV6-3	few	CASSYGQPNQPQHF	TGTGCCAGCAGTTACGGACAGCCCAATCAGCCCCAGCATTTT
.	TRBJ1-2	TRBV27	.	CASPTDSYGYTF	TGTGCCAGCCCCACGGATAGCTATGGCTACACCTTC
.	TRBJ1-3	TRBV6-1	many	CASGVGFSGNTIYF	TGTGCCAGCGGGGTGGGGTTCTCTGGAAACACCATATATTTT
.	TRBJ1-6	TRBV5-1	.	CASSLKTGRHNSPLHF	TGCGCCAGCAGCCTAAAGACCGGGCGACATAATTCACCCCTCCACTTT
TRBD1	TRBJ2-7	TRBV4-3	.	CASSQDLGTGSYEQYF	TGCGCCAGCAGCCAAGATTTGGGGACAGGGTCCTACGAGCAGTACTTC
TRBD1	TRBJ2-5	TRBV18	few	CASSPDRVDPRETQYF	TGTGCCAGCTCACCAGACAGGGTGGACCCAAGAGAGACCCAGTACTTC
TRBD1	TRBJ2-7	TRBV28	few	CAGGDRDEQYF	TGTGCCGGGGGGGACAGGGACGAGCAGTACTTC
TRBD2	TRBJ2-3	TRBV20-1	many	CSATPTSSWKDTQYF	TGCAGTGCTACCCCGACTAGCTCCTGGAAAGATACGCAGTATTTT
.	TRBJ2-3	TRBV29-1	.	CSVESTDTQYF	TGCAGCGTTGAGTCCACAGATACGCAGTATTTT
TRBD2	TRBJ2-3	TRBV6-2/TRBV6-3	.	CASAAGGPTDTQYF	TGTGCCAGCGCTGCGGGGGGGCCGACAGATACGCAGTATTTT
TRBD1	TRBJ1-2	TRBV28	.	CANSRGNYGYTF	TGTGCCAACTCCAGGGGGAACTATGGCTACACCTTC
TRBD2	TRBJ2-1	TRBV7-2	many	CASSLPSGGEQFF	TGTGCCAGCAGCTTACCTAGCGGGGGGGAGCAGTTCTTC
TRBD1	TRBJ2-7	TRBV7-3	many	CASSSDRGYEQYF	TGTGCCAGCAGCTCGGACAGGGGCTACGAGCAGTACTTC
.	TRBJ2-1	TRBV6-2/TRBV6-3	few	CASRRTEYNEQFF	TGTGCCAGCAGACGGACAGAGTACAATGAGCAGTTCTTC
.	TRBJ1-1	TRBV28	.	CASSLGNEAFF	TGTGCCAGCAGTTTAGGGAATGAAGCTTTCTTT
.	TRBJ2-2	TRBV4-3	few	CASSQDGSGYTGELFF	TGCGCCAGCAGCCAAGATGGGTCAGGGTACACCGGGGAGCTGTTTTTT
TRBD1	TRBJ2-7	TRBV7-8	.	CASSFPGTGGYEQYF	TGTGCCAGCAGCTTTCCCGGGACAGGGGGCTACGAGCAGTACTTC
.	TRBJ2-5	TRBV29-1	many	CSVGDNQETQYF	TGCAGCGTTGGCGACAACCAAGAGACCCAGTACTTC
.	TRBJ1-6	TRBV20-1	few	CSAQETQGHNSPLHF	TGCAGTGCTCAGGAGACGCAGGGCCATAATTCACCCCTCCACTTT
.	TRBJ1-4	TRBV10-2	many	CASSNGWYLFF	TGCGCCAGCAGTAATGGCTGGTACCTGTTTTTT
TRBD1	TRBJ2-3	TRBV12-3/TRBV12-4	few	CASSDRGQLDTQYF	TGTGCCAGCAGTGACAGGGGGCAGCTGGATACGCAGTATTTT